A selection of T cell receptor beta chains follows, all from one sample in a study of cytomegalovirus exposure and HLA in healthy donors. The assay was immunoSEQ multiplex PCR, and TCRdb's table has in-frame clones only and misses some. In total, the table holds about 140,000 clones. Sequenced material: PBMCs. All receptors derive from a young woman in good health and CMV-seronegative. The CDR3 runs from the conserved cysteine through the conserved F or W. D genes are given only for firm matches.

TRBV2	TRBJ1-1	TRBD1	TGTGCCAGCAGGTGGGACAGGCTGAACACTGAAGCTTTCTTT	CASRWDRLNTEAFF
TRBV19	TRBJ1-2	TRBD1	TGTGCCAGTAGTATCCCAGGGGGTAACTATGGCTACACCTTC	CASSIPGGNYGYTF
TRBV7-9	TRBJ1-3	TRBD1	TGTGCCAGCAGCCGAACCGGGACAGGGTCTCAAACTTCTGGAAACACCATATATTTT	CASSRTGTGSQTSGNTIYF
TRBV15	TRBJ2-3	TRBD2	TGTGCCACCAGCAGAGATCGGCTAGCGGGAGAGGTAGATACGCAGTATTTT	CATSRDRLAGEVDTQYF
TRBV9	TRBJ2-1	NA	TGTGCCAGCAGCGTAGAACCGTCGAGCTACAATGAGCAGTTCTTC	CASSVEPSSYNEQFF
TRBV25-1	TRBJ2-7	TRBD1	TGTGCCAGCAGTGACCCCCAGGGGGAACCCTACGAGCAGTACTTC	CASSDPQGEPYEQYF
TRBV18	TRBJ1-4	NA	TGTGCCAGCTCACCTTCGAACATCGGACAGGAAAAACTGTTTTTT	CASSPSNIGQEKLFF
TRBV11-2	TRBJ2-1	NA	TGTGCCAGCAGCTCTATACTAGGACGCAATGAGCAGTTCTTC	CASSSILGRNEQFF
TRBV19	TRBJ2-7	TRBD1	TGTGCCAGTAGCCAGACAGGGGCCGGTGAGCAGTACTTC	CASSQTGAGEQYF
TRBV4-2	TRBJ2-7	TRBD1	TGTGCCAGCAGCCAACCGGGACAGGGATCCTACGAGCAGTACTTC	CASSQPGQGSYEQYF
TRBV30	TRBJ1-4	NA	TGTGCCTGGAGTGTTGCAGGGGACAATGAAAAACTGTTTTTT	CAWSVAGDNEKLFF
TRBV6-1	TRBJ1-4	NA	TGTGCCAGCAGCCGTACCGGGCTTAGAGGGGAAAAACTGTTTTTT	CASSRTGLRGEKLFF
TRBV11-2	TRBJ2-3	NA	TGTGCCAGCAGCTTAGCCCTTTACACAGATACGCAGTATTTT	CASSLALYTDTQYF
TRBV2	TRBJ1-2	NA	TGTGCCAGCAGTGACATTAATCGTGAGGGTCCAGGGGTAAGAGTATATGGCTACACCTTC	CASSDINREGPGVRVYGYTF
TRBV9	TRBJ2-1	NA	TGTGCCAGCAGCGCCTCTGCGGGGATCTACAATGAGCAGTTCTTC	CASSASAGIYNEQFF
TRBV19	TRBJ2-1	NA	TGTGCCAGTAGTCCCAATCTAGATAATGAGCAGTTCTTC	CASSPNLDNEQFF
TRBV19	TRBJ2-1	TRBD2	TGTGCCAGTAGTCCCAGTGCGGGGGAGGCCACCTCCTACAATGAGCAGTTCTTC	CASSPSAGEATSYNEQFF
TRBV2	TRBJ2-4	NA	TGTGCCAGCAGTACTACCGGGGGGCTAGACAAAAACATTCAGTACTTC	CASSTTGGLDKNIQYF
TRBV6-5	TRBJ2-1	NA	TGTGCCAGCAGTCCCGGTCTGCGGTACAATGAGCAGTTCTTC	CASSPGLRYNEQFF
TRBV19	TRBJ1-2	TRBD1	TGTGCCAGTAGTATAACAGGGGACTATGGCTACACCTTC	CASSITGDYGYTF
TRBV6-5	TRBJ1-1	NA	TGTGCCAGCGAACAACAGGGCGAGGCTGAAGCTTTCTTT	CASEQQGEAEAFF
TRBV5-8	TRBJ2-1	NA	TGTGCCAGCATCCTGTTGGGACTCCCCTACAATGAGCAGTTCTTC	CASILLGLPYNEQFF
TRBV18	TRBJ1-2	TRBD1	TGTGCCAGCTCACTGACAGGGGGCGGTGGTGGCTACACCTTC	CASSLTGGGGGYTF
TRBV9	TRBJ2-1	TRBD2	TGTGCCAGCAGCCCTCACGGCGGGAGCCGAGAGCAGTTCTTC	CASSPHGGSREQFF
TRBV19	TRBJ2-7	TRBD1	TGTGCCAGTAGCCCAGGGACAGGCTACTACGAGCAGTACTTC	CASSPGTGYYEQYF
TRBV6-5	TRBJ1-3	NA	TGTGCCACCCAAAATCGGGTCTCTGGAAACACCATATATTTT	CATQNRVSGNTIYF
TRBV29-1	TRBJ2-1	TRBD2	TGCAGCGTTTTGGGGACTAGCGGGTCCTACAATGAGCAGTTCTTC	CSVLGTSGSYNEQFF
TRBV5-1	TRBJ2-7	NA	TGCGCCAGCAGCCAGAACACCTTCTACGAGCAGTACTTC	CASSQNTFYEQYF
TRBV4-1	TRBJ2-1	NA	TGCGCCAGCAGCCAAGATGCGGCCAGACTGCTCTTC	CASSQDAARLLF